A selection of T cell receptor beta chains follows, all from one sample in a study of response to subunit inactivated influenza vaccine. Using its own MiXCR run on the RT-PCR reads, TCRdb lists one record per CDR3 protein. The table shows about 530,000 distinct CDR3 sequences, with about 11% occurring only once. This specimen was PBMCs from blood, taken on the day of vaccination. The origin of the receptors is a man aged 50-60 years who received an inactivated influenza vaccine. The CDR3 runs from the conserved cysteine through the conserved F or W. The order of the fields is CDR3 DNA, CDR3 protein, V gene, J gene, D gene, clone size. The D gene is left open where the match is weak. A row's size may be missing; if present it is once, few, many or a size class.

cdr3_nt: TGTGCCAGCAGTTCGCCACACCATAGCAATCAGCCCCAGCATTTT
cdr3_aa: CASSSPHHSNQPQHF
v_call: TRBV12-3/TRBV12-4
j_call: TRBJ1-5
d_call: NA
clone_size: NA

cdr3_nt: TGCAGCGTTGTACTCAACATTCAGTACTTC
cdr3_aa: CSVVLNIQYF
v_call: TRBV29-1
j_call: TRBJ2-4
d_call: NA
clone_size: NA

cdr3_nt: TGTGCCAGCTCGATCGGAGGGCAGGGGTCGAACAATGAGCAGTTCTTC
cdr3_aa: CASSIGGQGSNNEQFF
v_call: TRBV9
j_call: TRBJ2-1
d_call: NA
clone_size: few

cdr3_nt: TGTGCCAGCAGTGTAGACACTAACTATGGCTACACCTTC
cdr3_aa: CASSVDTNYGYTF
v_call: TRBV25-1
j_call: TRBJ1-2
d_call: NA
clone_size: few

cdr3_nt: TGCAGTGCTAGAGTTACTAGCGTCTTCGAGCAGTTCTTC
cdr3_aa: CSARVTSVFEQFF
v_call: TRBV20-1
j_call: TRBJ2-1
d_call: TRBD2
clone_size: few

cdr3_nt: TGTGCCAGTAGTATCCAGGGAGGCCCCTACAATGAGCAGTTCTTC
cdr3_aa: CASSIQGGPYNEQFF
v_call: TRBV19
j_call: TRBJ2-1
d_call: NA
clone_size: NA

cdr3_nt: TGTGCCAGCAGCCCACCCCCGGGGCTGGGGACTGAAGCTTTCTTT
cdr3_aa: CASSPPPGLGTEAFF
v_call: TRBV7-2
j_call: TRBJ1-1
d_call: NA
clone_size: NA

cdr3_nt: TGTGCCAGCAGCCAAGCGACCGGGTACGAGCAGTACTTC
cdr3_aa: CASSQATGYEQYF
v_call: TRBV3-1
j_call: TRBJ2-7
d_call: NA
clone_size: NA

cdr3_nt: TGTGCCAGCAGTACCCGGGACAGGGGCAGCTACGAGCAGTACTTC
cdr3_aa: CASSTRDRGSYEQYF
v_call: TRBV27
j_call: TRBJ2-7
d_call: TRBD1
clone_size: few

cdr3_nt: TGCGCCAGCAGCTTGGCCGGTGTAATAGCGTTAAGCTCCTACGAGCAGTACTTC
cdr3_aa: CASSLAGVIALSSYEQYF
v_call: TRBV5-1
j_call: TRBJ2-7
d_call: NA
clone_size: NA

cdr3_nt: TGCGCCAGCAGCCAGTCAAGAGGGACAGAAGAGACCCAGTACTTC
cdr3_aa: CASSQSRGTEETQYF
v_call: TRBV4-1
j_call: TRBJ2-5
d_call: TRBD1
clone_size: NA

cdr3_nt: TGCAGTGCTAGAGATCTCAGGACACCAAGAGGGGAGACCCAGTACTTC
cdr3_aa: CSARDLRTPRGETQYF
v_call: TRBV20-1
j_call: TRBJ2-5
d_call: NA
clone_size: NA

cdr3_nt: TGCGCCAGCAGTTGGACAGGGGCGAATGAAGCTTTCTTT
cdr3_aa: CASSWTGANEAFF
v_call: TRBV10-2
j_call: TRBJ1-1
d_call: TRBD1
clone_size: few

cdr3_nt: TGTGCCAGCAGCTACTGGGGGGTGAAAGGGGGATCAGGGTCCTACGAGCAGTACTTC
cdr3_aa: CASSYWGVKGGSGSYEQYF
v_call: TRBV11-2
j_call: TRBJ2-7
d_call: NA
clone_size: NA

cdr3_nt: TGTGCCAGCAGCGTGGGGACTAGCGGTTCCCCCTACGAGCAGTACTTC
cdr3_aa: CASSVGTSGSPYEQYF
v_call: TRBV9
j_call: TRBJ2-7
d_call: TRBD2
clone_size: NA

cdr3_nt: TGTGCCAGCAGCGAGGTCGGGTTTTTCACAGATACGCAGTATTTT
cdr3_aa: CASSEVGFFTDTQYF
v_call: TRBV2
j_call: TRBJ2-3
d_call: NA
clone_size: NA

cdr3_nt: TGTGCCAGCAGTACAGCGACAGGACCCCTCCACTTT
cdr3_aa: CASSTATGPLHF
v_call: TRBV12-3/TRBV12-4
j_call: TRBJ1-6
d_call: NA
clone_size: few

cdr3_nt: TGCAGCGCCCGGGACAGCCCGAATGAAAAACTGTTTTTT
cdr3_aa: CSARDSPNEKLFF
v_call: TRBV29-1
j_call: TRBJ1-4
d_call: TRBD1
clone_size: few

cdr3_nt: TGTGCCACCAGTGATTTAGCGGAAACTAGCACAGATACGCAGTATTTT
cdr3_aa: CATSDLAETSTDTQYF
v_call: TRBV24-1
j_call: TRBJ2-3
d_call: NA
clone_size: few

cdr3_nt: TGTGCCAGCTCACCCCCGGGGCTAGGAGACAATGAGCAGTTCTTC
cdr3_aa: CASSPPGLGDNEQFF
v_call: TRBV18
j_call: TRBJ2-1
d_call: NA
clone_size: many